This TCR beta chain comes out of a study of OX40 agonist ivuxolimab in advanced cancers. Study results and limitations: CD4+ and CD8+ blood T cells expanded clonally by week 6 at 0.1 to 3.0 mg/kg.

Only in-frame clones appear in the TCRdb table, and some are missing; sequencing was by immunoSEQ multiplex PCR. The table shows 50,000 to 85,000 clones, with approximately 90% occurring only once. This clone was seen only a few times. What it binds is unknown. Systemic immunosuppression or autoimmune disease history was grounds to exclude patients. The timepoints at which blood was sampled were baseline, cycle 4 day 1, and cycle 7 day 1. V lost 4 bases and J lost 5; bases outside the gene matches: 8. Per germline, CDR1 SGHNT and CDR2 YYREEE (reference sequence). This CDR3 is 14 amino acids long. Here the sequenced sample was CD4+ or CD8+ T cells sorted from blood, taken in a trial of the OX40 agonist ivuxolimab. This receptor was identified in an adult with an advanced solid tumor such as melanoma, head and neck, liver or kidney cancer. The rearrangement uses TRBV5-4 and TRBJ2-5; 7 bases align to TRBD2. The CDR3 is CASSVREGGETQYF. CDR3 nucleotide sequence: TGTGCCAGCAGCGTTAGGGAGGGCGGCGAGACCCAGTACTTC.